The T cell receptor (beta chain) described here comes from a study of identical twins. This CDR3 has 12 residues. V dropped 3 bases and J dropped 3 bases, with 2 bases sitting between them. Germline V gives CDR1 LGHNT, CDR2 FRNRAP. TCRdb passed the 5' RACE reads through MiXCR, listing each CDR3 protein once. The table has around 670,000 distinct CDR3 sequences, around 6% seen once. V gene TRBV12-5 combines with J gene TRBJ2-2; D remains ambiguous. Sequencing was performed on naive T cells sorted from blood. The sequence derives from a man younger than 30 in good health. The CDR3 coding sequence is TGTGCTAGTGGTTTCGACACCGGGGAGCTGTTTTTT. The encoded protein is CASGFDTGELFF.